The T cell receptor (beta chain) described here comes from a study of Ad26.COV2.S vaccination and SARS-CoV-2 variants. Study details: The COV1001 Ad26.COV2.S trial arm included the donor. Ad26.COV2.S given intramuscularly, once or twice 56 days apart.

The study, taken as a whole, reports: Following vaccination, spike-specific CD8+ and CD4+ T cell responses reportedly exhibited substantial breadth.

CDR3 length: 15 residues. V lost 0 bases and J 1 base, leaving 9 bases between the germline ends. Germline V gene lookup returns CDR1 PRHDT and CDR2 FYEKMQ (reference sequence). Details on this clone: Its antigen is still unknown.

Using immunoSEQ multiplex PCR, the repertoire was profiled, and TCRdb retains in-frame clones only, with some absent. The table lists about 480,000 clones, around 85% of them singletons. As for treatment: roughly 20 received Ad26.COV2.S at low or high dose, single or two shots; about 5 received placebo; per-sample allocation not given. Specimens were obtained on day 63 following the first vaccine or placebo injection. The specimen was peripheral blood, collected in a trial of Ad26.COV2.S vaccine versus placebo. The gene calls are TRBV13 and TRBJ1-1; D call uncertain. The source is a person aged 18 to 59 who received the Ad26.COV2.S COVID-19 vaccine or a placebo. CDR3 in amino acids: CASSLGLLPNTEAFF. Written as DNA, the CDR3 is TGTGCCAGCAGCTTAGGTCTCCTCCCGAACACTGAAGCTTTCTTT.